This section outlines one T cell receptor beta chain sequence together with its context. The antigen remains undetermined. TCRdb's copy holds only in-frame clones and misses some; the assay was immunoSEQ multiplex PCR. The data hold 75,000 to 90,000 clones, with about 72% observed a single time. The CDR3 loop spans 16 amino acids. The V gene's germline CDR1 is MDHEN and CDR2 SYDVKM. Trimming left V 8 bases short and J 0 bases short, with 16 bases between. This sample was included in a study of T cell responses to AZD1222 COVID-19 vaccine. Study observations and caveats: Scientists sampled the repertoires only once the peak T cell response had passed. Donors skewed white British and female; clonal diversity was possibly underestimated.

The source was peripheral blood, collected on day 0 of AZD1222 vaccination. This rearrangement joins TRBV28 to TRBJ2-2, with D perhaps assigned TRBD1 or TRBD2 (6 bases each). The receptor's source is an adult in good health. DNA of the CDR3: TGTGCCAGCGGCATGGACGGGGGCGCGAACACCGGGGAGCTGTTTTTT. It specifies CASGMDGGANTGELFF.